Listed below are T cell receptor beta chains from one sample, sequenced in a study of blood T cell repertoires in COVID-19. Assay used: immunoSEQ multiplex PCR; TCRdb lists only in-frame clones, some missing. The table lists about 340,000 clones, more than 90% of them singletons. The sequenced material came from PBMCs or T cells enriched from blood (not recorded which). These receptors all come from a woman younger than 45 who had recovered from COVID-19. Each CDR3 is given with its conserved first and last residue. Clone sizes are given selectively: once, few, many, or a class where the clone is expanded.

clone_size	v_call	j_call	cdr3_length	cdr3_aa
-	TRBV3-1/TRBV3-2	TRBJ2-7	14	CASSLGTGIGEQYF
-	TRBV19	TRBJ2-1	17	CASSTLPGGGSYNEQFF
once	TRBV5-4	TRBJ2-1	11	CASSFSNEQFF
-	TRBV28	TRBJ1-2	13	CASRYRGWGGYTF
-	TRBV18	TRBJ2-3	15	CASSPQGTRRNTQYF
few	TRBV6-2/TRBV6-3	TRBJ1-5	20	CASSYFLWRGAGVQYQPQHF
once	TRBV7-2	TRBJ2-3	16	CASSLGSSGATDTQYF
-	TRBV24-1	TRBJ2-1	15	CATSDRWTFYNEQFF
few	TRBV19	TRBJ1-5	13	CASSQGPLQPQHF
-	TRBV12-3/TRBV12-4	TRBJ2-5	13	CASRLAGGETQYF
-	TRBV28	TRBJ1-2	13	CASLPPGSGGYTF
-	TRBV19	TRBJ1-1	14	CASTVGTTNTEAFF
once	TRBV28	TRBJ2-3	14	CASSLRGSTDTQYF
-	TRBV3-1/TRBV3-2	TRBJ1-1	13	CASLGQENTEAFF
-	TRBV6-6	TRBJ2-7	16	CASSLPSGRSTYEQYF
-	TRBV19	TRBJ1-4	16	CARSYAGGRTNEKLFF
-	TRBV24-1	TRBJ2-5	14	CATSDFESGETQYF
-	TRBV28	TRBJ1-1	16	CASSLFWTEGGTEAFF
-	TRBV28	TRBJ1-5	13	CASSQGFNQPQHF
-	TRBV6-6	TRBJ2-1	16	CASSRTRAGVSGEQFF
few	TRBV20-1	TRBJ2-5	10	CSATQETQYF
-	TRBV28	TRBJ2-1	14	CASTSGGSGNEQFF
-	TRBV4-1	TRBJ1-5	15	CASSQDTGGGQPQHF
-	TRBV12-3/TRBV12-4	TRBJ2-2	13	CASSNTNTGELFF
-	TRBV7-2	TRBJ2-3	13	CASSFRLADTQYF
-	TRBV27	TRBJ2-7	15	CASSLSGTGLLEQYF
-	TRBV3-1/TRBV3-2	TRBJ1-2	14	CASSQVTGGYGYTF
-	TRBV2	TRBJ2-7	13	CASGYNRGSEQYF
-	TRBV19	TRBJ1-1	14	CASSRLTGRTEAFF
-	TRBV9	TRBJ1-4	15	CASSATGQGREKLFF
-	TRBV10-3	TRBJ1-2	16	CAISERASPINYGYTF
-	TRBV11-2	TRBJ2-1	11	CASSGNNEQFF
few	TRBV28	TRBJ2-7	15	CASSPRGDGVYEQYF
-	TRBV19	TRBJ1-5	14	CASSPRGGSQPQHF
-	TRBV7-2	TRBJ2-1	19	CASSFTGLAGGPSYNEQFF
-	TRBV6-5	TRBJ1-2	14	CASSTQTGAYGYTF
-	TRBV11-2	TRBJ2-5	11	CASSSGVTQYF
-	TRBV6-6	TRBJ2-7	14	CASSYGGASDEQYF
-	TRBV11-2	TRBJ2-7	18	CASSLVQRELSRSYEQYF
-	TRBV10-3	TRBJ1-2	15	CAISEHEGQVGGYTF
-	TRBV11-3	TRBJ2-1	15	CASSSTGSPYNEQFF
-	TRBV28	TRBJ1-5	15	CASSLPTGRSQPQHF
-	TRBV18	TRBJ1-1	14	CASSPGPGAPEAFF
-	TRBV19	TRBJ2-3	15	CASSPGGTSTDTQYF
-	TRBV7-2	TRBJ1-2	14	CASSLAHSNYGYTF
once	TRBV9	TRBJ1-1	13	CASSVGGDTEAFF
-	TRBV12-5	TRBJ1-1	13	CASGSGGSDEAFF
-	TRBV5-1	TRBJ2-5	13	CASSPRDPETQYF